These T cell receptor beta chains were read from a single sample in a study of T cell responses to AZD1222 COVID-19 vaccine. The table came from immunoSEQ multiplex PCR; TCRdb's copy has only in-frame clones and leaves some out. Among around 97,000 clones listed, approximately 88% were seen once. Sample: peripheral blood, taken on day 0 of AZD1222 vaccination. All receptors come from an adult in good health. Each CDR3 is given with its conserved first and last residue. Fields, in order: clone size, V gene, J gene, D gene, CDR3 protein, CDR3 DNA. The D gene is left open where the match is weak. Part of the rows lack a size; the others show once, few, many or a class for expanded clones.

clone size: -; V gene: TRBV27; J gene: TRBJ1-4; D gene: -; CDR3 protein: CASSLRMAEKLFF; CDR3 DNA: TGTGCCAGCAGTTTAAGGATGGCTGAAAAACTGTTTTTT
clone size: once; V gene: TRBV2; J gene: TRBJ2-2; D gene: TRBD2; CDR3 protein: CARLTSGGNTGELFF; CDR3 DNA: TGTGCCAGACTTACTAGCGGGGGGAACACCGGGGAGCTGTTTTTT
clone size: -; V gene: TRBV10-3; J gene: TRBJ2-2; D gene: TRBD2; CDR3 protein: CAVNPGTKPTGELFF; CDR3 DNA: TGTGCCGTCAATCCCGGGACTAAACCAACCGGGGAGCTGTTTTTT
clone size: -; V gene: TRBV4-3; J gene: TRBJ2-3; D gene: TRBD2; CDR3 protein: CASSQVRGSADTQYF; CDR3 DNA: TGCGCCAGCAGCCAAGTTCGCGGGAGTGCTGATACGCAGTATTTT
clone size: -; V gene: TRBV6-6; J gene: TRBJ2-7; D gene: -; CDR3 protein: CASSYGGRGYEQYF; CDR3 DNA: TGTGCCAGCAGTTACGGCGGCAGGGGCTACGAGCAGTACTTC
clone size: -; V gene: TRBV28; J gene: TRBJ2-3; D gene: -; CDR3 protein: CASSPTTDTQYF; CDR3 DNA: TGTGCCAGCAGTCCAACTACAGATACGCAGTATTTT
clone size: few; V gene: TRBV13; J gene: TRBJ1-2; D gene: -; CDR3 protein: CASCIRSSNYGYTF; CDR3 DNA: TGTGCCAGCTGCATCAGATCCTCTAACTATGGCTACACCTTC
clone size: -; V gene: TRBV7-2; J gene: TRBJ1-1; D gene: -; CDR3 protein: CASSFGVMNTEAFF; CDR3 DNA: TGTGCCAGCAGCTTTGGGGTTATGAACACTGAAGCTTTCTTT
clone size: -; V gene: TRBV5-1; J gene: TRBJ1-1; D gene: -; CDR3 protein: CASSLNSMNTEAFF; CDR3 DNA: TGCGCCAGCAGCTTGAACAGCATGAACACTGAAGCTTTCTTT
clone size: -; V gene: TRBV28; J gene: TRBJ2-7; D gene: TRBD2; CDR3 protein: CASSLSSSGSYEQYF; CDR3 DNA: TGTGCCAGCAGTTTATCGTCTAGCGGGAGTTACGAGCAGTACTTC
clone size: once; V gene: TRBV11-2; J gene: TRBJ1-1; D gene: -; CDR3 protein: CASSQGANTEAFF; CDR3 DNA: TGTGCCAGCAGCCAAGGGGCGAACACTGAAGCTTTCTTT
clone size: -; V gene: TRBV6-2/TRBV6-3; J gene: TRBJ2-3; D gene: TRBD1; CDR3 protein: CASSLDRVTDTQYF; CDR3 DNA: TGTGCCAGCAGCCTGGACAGGGTCACAGATACGCAGTATTTT
clone size: -; V gene: TRBV6-5; J gene: TRBJ1-5; D gene: TRBD1; CDR3 protein: CASRPQGAGNQPQHF; CDR3 DNA: TGTGCCAGCAGGCCCCAGGGGGCCGGCAATCAGCCCCAGCATTTT
clone size: -; V gene: TRBV6-2/TRBV6-3; J gene: TRBJ1-5; D gene: -; CDR3 protein: CASSPRDRGGSQPQHF; CDR3 DNA: TGTGCCAGCAGTCCCCGGGACCGCGGGGGGTCTCAGCCCCAGCATTTT
clone size: -; V gene: TRBV7-8; J gene: TRBJ1-2; D gene: -; CDR3 protein: CASSLEAGGGYTF; CDR3 DNA: TGTGCCAGCAGCTTAGAGGCGGGGGGAGGCTACACCTTC
clone size: -; V gene: TRBV24-1; J gene: TRBJ2-1; D gene: -; CDR3 protein: CATSDRVLRNEQFF; CDR3 DNA: TGTGCCACCAGTGACAGGGTGCTTCGCAATGAGCAGTTCTTC
clone size: -; V gene: TRBV4-3; J gene: TRBJ2-1; D gene: TRBD2; CDR3 protein: CASSRTRENEQFF; CDR3 DNA: TGCGCCAGCAGCCGGACTAGGGAGAATGAGCAGTTCTTC
clone size: -; V gene: TRBV10-3; J gene: TRBJ2-7; D gene: TRBD1; CDR3 protein: CAINRGQGDEQYF; CDR3 DNA: TGTGCCATCAATCGGGGACAGGGGGACGAGCAGTACTTC
clone size: -; V gene: TRBV28; J gene: TRBJ2-1; D gene: -; CDR3 protein: CASSWENEQFF; CDR3 DNA: TGTGCCAGCAGTTGGGAAAATGAGCAGTTCTTC
clone size: -; V gene: TRBV3-1/TRBV3-2; J gene: TRBJ2-1; D gene: TRBD2; CDR3 protein: CASSSAGTIPNEQFF; CDR3 DNA: TGTGCCAGCAGCTCGGCCGGGACTATCCCCAATGAGCAGTTCTTC
clone size: once; V gene: TRBV2; J gene: TRBJ1-1; D gene: TRBD1; CDR3 protein: CASSRDRGTEAFF; CDR3 DNA: TGTGCCAGCAGCCGGGACAGGGGGACTGAAGCTTTCTTT
clone size: -; V gene: TRBV18; J gene: TRBJ2-1; D gene: TRBD2; CDR3 protein: CASSPGLAGGYDNEQFF; CDR3 DNA: TGTGCCAGCTCACCGGGACTAGCGGGGGGTTACGACAATGAGCAGTTCTTC
clone size: once; V gene: TRBV6-1; J gene: TRBJ2-2; D gene: -; CDR3 protein: CASSEDHRSSRTGELFF; CDR3 DNA: TGTGCCAGCAGTGAAGACCACAGGTCGTCGCGGACCGGGGAGCTGTTTTTT
clone size: -; V gene: TRBV11-3; J gene: TRBJ2-1; D gene: TRBD2; CDR3 protein: CASSAAGTSGVNEQFF; CDR3 DNA: TGTGCCAGCAGCGCGGCCGGGACTAGCGGGGTCAATGAGCAGTTCTTC
clone size: -; V gene: TRBV21-1; J gene: TRBJ2-3; D gene: -; CDR3 protein: CASSDRDTQYF; CDR3 DNA: TGTGCCAGCAGCGACAGAGATACGCAGTATTTT
clone size: -; V gene: TRBV24-1; J gene: TRBJ2-1; D gene: TRBD2; CDR3 protein: CATSGLAGEGLRDNEQFF; CDR3 DNA: TGTGCCACCAGTGGTCTAGCGGGAGAAGGGTTGAGAGACAATGAGCAGTTCTTC
clone size: -; V gene: TRBV4-3; J gene: TRBJ2-1; D gene: -; CDR3 protein: CASSQGTDSHEQFF; CDR3 DNA: TGCGCCAGCAGCCAAGGAACAGATTCGCATGAGCAGTTCTTC
clone size: -; V gene: TRBV4-3; J gene: TRBJ2-7; D gene: -; CDR3 protein: CASSQDRADSYEQYF; CDR3 DNA: TGCGCCAGCAGCCAAGATCGGGCGGATTCCTACGAGCAGTACTTC
clone size: -; V gene: TRBV5-1; J gene: TRBJ2-5; D gene: TRBD2; CDR3 protein: CASSLNGGDQETQYF; CDR3 DNA: TGCGCCAGCAGCTTGAATGGGGGGGACCAAGAGACCCAGTACTTC
clone size: -; V gene: TRBV7-9; J gene: TRBJ1-4; D gene: -; CDR3 protein: CASGLRTGVATNEKLFF; CDR3 DNA: TGTGCCAGCGGACTTCGGACGGGAGTTGCAACTAATGAAAAACTGTTTTTT
clone size: -; V gene: TRBV18; J gene: TRBJ2-2; D gene: -; CDR3 protein: CASSPPIGELFF; CDR3 DNA: TGTGCCAGCTCACCGCCGATCGGGGAGCTGTTTTTT
clone size: -; V gene: TRBV5-6; J gene: TRBJ2-5; D gene: -; CDR3 protein: CASRELYQETQYF; CDR3 DNA: TGTGCCAGCAGGGAACTATACCAAGAGACCCAGTACTTC
clone size: -; V gene: TRBV27; J gene: TRBJ2-7; D gene: -; CDR3 protein: CASSKDPWSSYEQYF; CDR3 DNA: TGTGCCAGCAGCAAGGACCCATGGAGCTCCTACGAGCAGTACTTC
clone size: -; V gene: TRBV28; J gene: TRBJ1-2; D gene: TRBD1; CDR3 protein: CASSPTGVGYGYTF; CDR3 DNA: TGTGCCAGCAGTCCGACAGGGGTGGGGTATGGCTACACCTTC
clone size: -; V gene: TRBV7-2; J gene: TRBJ2-5; D gene: TRBD2; CDR3 protein: CASRSRLAGETQYF; CDR3 DNA: TGTGCCAGCAGATCCCGTTTAGCGGGGGAGACCCAGTACTTC
clone size: -; V gene: TRBV19; J gene: TRBJ1-1; D gene: -; CDR3 protein: CASSISGGLGTEAFF; CDR3 DNA: TGTGCCAGTAGTATCTCGGGGGGGCTCGGCACTGAAGCTTTCTTT
clone size: -; V gene: TRBV7-8; J gene: TRBJ1-5; D gene: TRBD1; CDR3 protein: CASSHGQGSHQPQHF; CDR3 DNA: TGTGCCAGCAGCCATGGACAGGGGTCCCACCAGCCCCAGCATTTT
clone size: once; V gene: TRBV6-5; J gene: TRBJ1-3; D gene: -; CDR3 protein: CASSYSEAGNTIYF; CDR3 DNA: TGTGCCAGCAGTTACTCTGAGGCCGGAAACACCATATATTTT
clone size: -; V gene: TRBV2; J gene: TRBJ1-4; D gene: -; CDR3 protein: CATARQGGSNEKLFF; CDR3 DNA: TGTGCCACCGCTAGGCAGGGTGGTTCTAATGAAAAACTGTTTTTT
clone size: -; V gene: TRBV5-1; J gene: TRBJ1-1; D gene: -; CDR3 protein: CASRQNTEAFF; CDR3 DNA: TGCGCCAGCCGCCAGAACACTGAAGCTTTCTTT
clone size: few; V gene: TRBV5-1; J gene: TRBJ2-7; D gene: TRBD1; CDR3 protein: CASSTGQGSFLGTYEQYF; CDR3 DNA: TGCGCCAGCAGCACGGGACAGGGGTCGTTCTTGGGGACCTACGAGCAGTACTTC
clone size: once; V gene: TRBV3-1/TRBV3-2; J gene: TRBJ1-1; D gene: TRBD1; CDR3 protein: CASSRGDRGDTEAFF; CDR3 DNA: TGTGCCAGCAGCCGGGGGGACAGGGGTGACACTGAAGCTTTCTTT
clone size: -; V gene: TRBV6-2/TRBV6-3; J gene: TRBJ2-1; D gene: TRBD2; CDR3 protein: CASSYTSGGANNEQFF; CDR3 DNA: TGTGCCAGCAGTTATACTAGCGGGGGGGCCAATAATGAGCAGTTCTTC
clone size: many; V gene: TRBV30; J gene: TRBJ2-2; D gene: -; CDR3 protein: CAFLRGYSTGELFF; CDR3 DNA: TGTGCCTTCCTCAGGGGCTATTCGACCGGGGAGCTGTTTTTT
clone size: once; V gene: TRBV5-1; J gene: TRBJ2-3; D gene: TRBD2; CDR3 protein: CASSFGTSGANTDTQYF; CDR3 DNA: TGCGCCAGCAGCTTCGGCACTAGCGGGGCCAACACAGATACGCAGTATTTT
clone size: -; V gene: TRBV7-9; J gene: TRBJ2-2; D gene: TRBD1; CDR3 protein: CASSLRDRLNTGELFF; CDR3 DNA: TGTGCCAGCAGCTTACGGGACAGGCTTAACACCGGGGAGCTGTTTTTT
clone size: -; V gene: TRBV24-1; J gene: TRBJ2-2; D gene: -; CDR3 protein: CATSDLGGNGELFF; CDR3 DNA: TGTGCCACCAGTGATTTAGGGGGGAACGGGGAGCTGTTTTTT